This T cell receptor beta chain was recovered during a study of T cells in narcolepsy listed by TCRdb under 2018. Describing the broader study: Healthy control donors were enrolled in the study alongside patients who had narcolepsy type 1 or type 2 (NT1, NT2). Autoreactive T cells targeting hypocretin neuron self-antigens (hypocretin, TRIB2) were sought in narcolepsy patients, and TCR Vbeta sequencing was used to track clonotypes in blood and CSF.

Overall results and qualifications from the work: Autoreactive clonotypes were reported to be detected serially in the blood of the same patients and of different patients, but not in the blood of healthy controls. Numbers of sequenced blood memory CD4+ clonotypes were comparable, with averages of approximately 39,000 in patients and 33,354 in controls. HCRT-specific and TRIB2-specific autoreactive clonotypes were highlighted in plots that compared CD4+ T cell clonotypes in CSF versus blood from the same patient. No sequences matching autoreactive T cell clones were contained in some blood memory CD4+ repertoires from patients and controls.

The method was the immunoSEQ multiplex PCR assay. Entries here come from immuneACCESS through TCRdb and include only in-frame sequences with V and J called. Some clones fail to appear in such tables; in the studies checked, an unresolved V gene covers under half of the shortfall, and the cause of the remainder is unknown. The sample contains almost 25,000 clones, less than 65% of them found a single time. Of the sample, around 12% falls within the top ten clones. Note on this clone: This clone's antigen is unknown. The input lacks base qualities; no much larger clone sits a single base away.

For TCR Vbeta sequencing, memory CD4+ T cells were sorted ex vivo from the peripheral blood of narcolepsy patients and healthy controls. The TCR was taken from a human donor in good health. The specimen sequenced was memory (CD45RA-) CD4+ T cells from blood. The cell subset or site label on this specimen signifies: memory T cells sorted ex vivo from peripheral blood.

The DNA sequence is TGTGCCAGCAGTTACGGTTATGAAGCTTTCTTT. It encodes CASSYGYEAFF. The chain is assembled from TRBV6-5 and TRBJ1-1, with the D segment identity uncertain. Trimming takes 2 bases from V and 7 bases from J, and the germline ends sit 5 bases apart. The cysteine opens and the phenylalanine closes a CDR3 of 11 amino acids. CDR3 DNA only is kept here, 33 bases in frame from base 1. The germline V gene specifies MNHEY as CDR1 and SVGAGI as CDR2.